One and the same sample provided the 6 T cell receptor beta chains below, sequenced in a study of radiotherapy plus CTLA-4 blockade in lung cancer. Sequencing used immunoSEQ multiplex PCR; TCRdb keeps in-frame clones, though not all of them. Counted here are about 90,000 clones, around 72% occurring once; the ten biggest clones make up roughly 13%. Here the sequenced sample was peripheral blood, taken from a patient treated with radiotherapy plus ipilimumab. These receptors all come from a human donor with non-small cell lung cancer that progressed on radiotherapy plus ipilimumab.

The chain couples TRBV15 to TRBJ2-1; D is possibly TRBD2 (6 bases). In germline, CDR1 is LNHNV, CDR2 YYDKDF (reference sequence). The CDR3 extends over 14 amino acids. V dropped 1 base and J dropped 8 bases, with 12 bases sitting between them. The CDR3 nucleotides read TGTGCCACCAGCAGAGCGGGACTCCTCGATGAGCAGTTCTTC. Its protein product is CATSRAGLLDEQFF.

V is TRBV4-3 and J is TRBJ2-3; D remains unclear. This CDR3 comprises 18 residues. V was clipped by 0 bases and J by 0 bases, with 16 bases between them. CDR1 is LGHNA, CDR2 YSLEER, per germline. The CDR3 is CASSQEPLTATSTDTQYF. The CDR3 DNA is TGCGCCAGCAGCCAAGAACCGCTCACAGCAACTAGCACAGATACGCAGTATTTT.

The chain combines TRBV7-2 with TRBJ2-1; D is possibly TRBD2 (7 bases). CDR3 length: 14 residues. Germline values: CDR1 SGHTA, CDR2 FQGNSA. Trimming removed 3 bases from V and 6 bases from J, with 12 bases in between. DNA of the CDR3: TGTGCCAGCAGCTTGGGGGGGGCCCCCAATGAGCAGTTCTTC. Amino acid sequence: CASSLGGAPNEQFF.

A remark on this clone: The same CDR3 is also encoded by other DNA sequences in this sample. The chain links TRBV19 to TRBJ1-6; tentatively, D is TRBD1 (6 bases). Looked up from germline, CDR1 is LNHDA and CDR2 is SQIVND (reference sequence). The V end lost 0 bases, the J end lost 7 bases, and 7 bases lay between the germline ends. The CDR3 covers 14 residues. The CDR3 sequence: CASSIDGGNSPLHF. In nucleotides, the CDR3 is TGTGCCAGTAGTATAGATGGGGGCAATTCACCCCTCCACTTT.

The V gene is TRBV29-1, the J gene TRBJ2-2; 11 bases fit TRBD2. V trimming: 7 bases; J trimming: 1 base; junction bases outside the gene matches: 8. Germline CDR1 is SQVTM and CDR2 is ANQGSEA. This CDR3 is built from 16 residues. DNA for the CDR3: TGCAGCGCCCGCCTAACTAGCGGGGGGAACACCGGGGAGCTGTTTTTT. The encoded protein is CSARLTSGGNTGELFF.

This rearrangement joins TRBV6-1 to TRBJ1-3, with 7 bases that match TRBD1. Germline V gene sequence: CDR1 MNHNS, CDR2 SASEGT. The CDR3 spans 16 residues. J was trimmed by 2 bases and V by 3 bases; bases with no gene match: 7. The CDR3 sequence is CASSELTGRAGNTIYF. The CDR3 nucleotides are TGTGCCAGCAGTGAGTTGACAGGGAGAGCTGGAAACACCATATATTTT.